The 14 T cell receptor beta chains below all came from one sample that was sequenced in a study of beta chain features in type 1 diabetes. Regarding the study as a whole: Researchers report that Type 1 diabetes patients had moderately but significantly shorter TCRB CDR3s across all four CD4+ subsets.

Their antigens are not known. Reverse transcribing all isolated RNA meant expressed TCRB transcripts were sequenced. Only in-frame clones appear in the TCRdb table, and some are missing; sequencing was by immunoSEQ multiplex PCR. This table holds a few hundred thousand clones, 24% found once. Sequences were obtained from naive CD4+ T cells from blood. Receptor source: a woman aged 25 to 45 with type 1 diabetes.

The chain uses TRBV30 and TRBJ2-2; 7 nucleotides agree with TRBD1. The CDR3 covers 15 residues. Germline V gene lookup returns CDR1 GTSNPN and CDR2 SVGIG (reference sequence). The junction had 6 bases not matched to a gene; V was cut back by 0 bases and J by 5 bases. In DNA, the CDR3 is TGTGCCTGGAGTGTGCCCGGGACAGTAACCGGGGAGCTGTTTTTT. Residues: CAWSVPGTVTGELFF.

This chain uses TRBV5-1 with TRBJ1-5; D is undetermined. CDR3 size: 13 residues. Germline-derived CDR1 and CDR2 are SGHRS and YFSETQ. V lost 2 bases and J lost 3, with 6 bases in between. CDR3 sequence reads: CASSFTNNQPQHF. In DNA form, the CDR3 reads TGCGCCAGCAGCTTCACAAACAATCAGCCCCAGCATTTT.

The chain couples TRBV2 to TRBJ2-1; TRBD2 agrees at 11 bases. Germline V gene lookup returns CDR1 SNHLY and CDR2 FYNNEI. This CDR3 contains 15 residues. Trimming removed 4 bases from V and 9 bases from J; junction bases left unmatched: 8. The DNA of the CDR3 is TGTGCCAGCAGTGGTGGTAGCGGGAGGGTTGGTGAGCAGTTCTTC. Translation gives CASSGGSGRVGEQFF.

V and J are TRBV6-4 and TRBJ2-2; TRBD2 agrees at 7 bases. Germline values: CDR1 MRHNA, CDR2 SNTAGT. The CDR3 sequence is 14 residues long. V shed 2 bases, J shed 3 bases, and the junction held 0 bases outside the gene matches. The CDR3 reads CASSDSGDTGELFF. The DNA for the CDR3 is TGTGCCAGCAGTGACAGCGGGGACACCGGGGAGCTGTTTTTT.

The chain employs TRBV5-1 and TRBJ2-1; 10 bases agree with TRBD2. The CDR3 loop spans 15 amino acids. The trim removed 4 bases at V and 9 bases at J, leaving 10 bases unmatched. Germline V lookup: CDR1 SGHRS, CDR2 YFSETQ. The CDR3 bases are TGCGCCAGCAGCCCTCTAGCGGGAGCAGGTGGTGAGCAGTTCTTC. It is translated as CASSPLAGAGGEQFF.

The CDR3 sequence: CASSLAPGTNTEAFF. The CDR3, as DNA: TGCGCCAGCAGCTTGGCGCCGGGAACTAACACTGAAGCTTTCTTT. The J gene is TRBJ1-1, the V gene TRBV5-1; no clear D. V was pared by 0 bases and J by 2 bases, with 11 bases between. The CDR3 sequence is 15 residues long. Germline V lookup: CDR1 SGHRS, CDR2 YFSETQ.

This clone came up a few times. V is TRBV5-1 and J is TRBJ1-2; possibly TRBD1 for D (6 bases). The CDR3 is 13 residues long. Trimming shortened V by 4 bases and J by 4 bases, and 11 bases separated the two germline ends. Germline V CDR1 and CDR2: SGHRS, YFSETQ. For the CDR3, the DNA is TGCGCCAGCAGCCTACAGGGTATCTATGGCTACACCTTC. Its protein product is CASSLQGIYGYTF.

The table lists this clone with a few counts. The V and J genes are TRBV11-1 and TRBJ2-2; D might be TRBD2 (7 bases). V was pared by 5 bases and J by 4 bases, with 17 bases between. Germline V gene data show CDR1 as SGHAT and CDR2 as FQDESV (reference sequence). This CDR3 comprises 16 residues. CDR3 in DNA: TGTGCCAGCAGCCGGGGGGCGGGAGAAGGCACCGGGGAGCTGTTTTTT. It yields the protein CASSRGAGEGTGELFF.

This clone was found a few times. The CDR3 nucleotides read TGTGCCAGCTCACCCATACAGGGGTCTTACAATGAGCAGTTCTTC. Translating gives CASSPIQGSYNEQFF. The rearrangement uses TRBV18 and TRBJ2-1; 7 bases fit TRBD1. CDR1 is KGHSH, CDR2 LQKENI, per germline. The V and J ends lost 3 bases and 4 bases, in that order; junction bases with no gene match: 6. This CDR3 has 15 amino acids. The full variable domain, with the rest looked up from reference TRBV18 and TRBJ2-1, is NAGVMQNPRHLVRRRGQEARLRCSPMKGHSHVYWYRQLPEEGLKFMVYLQKENIIDESGMPKERFSAEFPKEGPSILRIQQVVRGDSAAYFCASSPIQGSYNEQFFGPGTRLTVL.

The J gene is TRBJ2-3, the V gene TRBV5-1; D is perhaps TRBD2 (6 bases). Germline V gene lookup returns CDR1 SGHRS and CDR2 YFSETQ. V was cut by 3 bases and J by 2 bases, with 13 bases left in between. The CDR3 is made up of 15 amino acids. The CDR3 protein is CASSSGSLNTDTQYF. Here the CDR3 DNA reads TGCGCCAGCAGCTCCGGGAGCCTCAACACAGATACGCAGTATTTT.

This clone has more than one count but fewer than ten. V usage is TRBV29-1 and J usage is TRBJ2-3, with 7 positions matching TRBD1. The CDR3 sequence is 14 residues long. Looked up from germline, CDR1 is SQVTM and CDR2 is ANQGSEA. The V gene end was trimmed by 5 bases and the J gene end by 0 bases; junction bases not matched to a gene: 5. CDR3 bases: TGCAGCGTTCGACAGGGCTTTAGCACAGATACGCAGTATTTT. It encodes CSVRQGFSTDTQYF.

The CDR3: CASSQERQGAQPQHF. As DNA, the CDR3 is TGTGCCAGCAGCCAGGAAAGACAGGGGGCTCAGCCCCAGCATTTT. The chain is built from TRBV4-2 and TRBJ1-5; 10 nucleotides align to TRBD1. CDR3 size: 15 residues. V shed 3 bases and J 6 bases; nucleotides not matched to a gene: 5. The germline V gene has CDR1 LGHNA and CDR2 YNFKEQ.

This clone was found a few times. This chain uses TRBV29-1 with TRBJ1-1; D gene uncertain. This CDR3 comprises 10 residues. Between the trimmed V and J ends, which lost 6 bases and 7 bases, there was a span of 9 bases. CDR1 and CDR2 from the germline V gene are SQVTM and ANQGSEA. The CDR3 coding sequence is TGCAGCGTCGTGCGAAGTGAAGCTTTCTTT. This sequence encodes CSVVRSEAFF.

The chain joins TRBV5-1 to TRBJ2-4, with a weak D call TRBD2 (5 bases). The CDR3 totals 13 residues. From germline, CDR1 is SGHRS and CDR2 YFSETQ. V was cut by 0 bases and J by 8 bases, with 9 bases left in between. The CDR3 sequence is CASSLAQRDIQYF. CDR3 coding DNA: TGCGCCAGCAGCTTGGCTCAGAGGGACATTCAGTACTTC.